This TCR beta chain was documented in a study of Ad26.COV2.S vaccination and SARS-CoV-2 variants (dated by TCRdb to the early 2020s). As for the study more broadly: Donors in the vaccine arm were drawn from COV1001, a phase I-IIa trial of Ad26.COV2.S in healthy adults that was multicentre, randomized, double-blind and placebo-controlled. Dosing of Ad26.COV2.S was intramuscular, at either 5x10^10 or 1x10^11 viral particles, delivered as one shot or as two shots spaced 56 days apart. TCRbeta repertoire sequencing served as the tool for gauging how specific and how broad the SARS-CoV-2-reactive T cell receptors were following Ad26.COV2.S vaccination. The TCR-sequenced set comprised about 30 samples: roughly 19 Ad26.COV2.S vaccine recipients, 5 placebo recipients and 8 SARS-CoV-2 convalescent individuals. Trial participants were randomized into five groups of five: low-dose or high-dose Ad26.COV2.S given once or twice, or placebo on both occasions. Throughout the experiments and outcome assessment, investigators stayed blinded to trial group allocation. What the work shows at the level of the full study, not this receptor alone: The authors noted that the TCR breadth and depth analyses may have underestimated total T cell responses. After vaccination, spike-specific CD8+ and CD4+ T cell responses were reported to show substantial breadth. The study was not powered to compare responses between vaccine doses or regimens. Non-spike TCR breadth was comparable between vaccine and placebo recipients, consistent with the vaccine containing only spike. Ad26.COV2.S recipients had higher spike-specific TCR breadth than placebo recipients (P = 0.0014).

V drops 3 bases and J drops 1 base, leaving 6 bases in between. The CDR3 goes from the cysteine to the phenylalanine over 13 residues. The kept DNA is CDR3 alone, 39 bases in frame from the first base. The immunoSEQ Assay was used to sequence TCRbeta CDR3 regions. After extraction, genomic DNA underwent amplification by bias-controlled multiplex PCR, followed by high-throughput sequencing. Per the source publication's procedure: To quantify the absolute abundance of each unique TCRbeta CDR3 region, sequences were collapsed and filtered. T cell fraction was estimated by normalizing TCRbeta template counts to usable DNA, with usable DNA measured through amplification of reference genes found in all nucleated cells. Repertoire TCRs were annotated as SARS-CoV-2-specific by exact matching of V gene, CDR3 amino acid sequence and J gene to a known reactive TCR set. MIRA supplied the reference SARS-CoV-2 TCR set, which was filtered for enrichment in COVID-19-positive ImmuneCODE repertoires so that public or cross-reactive TCRs were removed. Using the MIRA antigens, annotated TCRs were further analysed by specific ORF or by position within an ORF. Depth was the summed frequency of annotated unique rearrangements, while breadth was defined as annotated unique rearrangements over total unique productive rearrangements. Two-sided Wilcoxon rank-sum tests were applied when comparing TCR breadth between groups. The table was pulled from immuneACCESS by TCRdb, which kept in-frame rearrangements only. Such tables lose some clones; where checked, under half of the loss comes from unresolved V genes, and the rest has no known cause. The DNA was the basis for D and trimming; V, J and clone size are from that table. The sample profile shows over 200,000 clones; 85% to 90% of them were found once. Roughly 10% of the sample rests with the top ten.

Of note for this clone: Its antigen is still unknown. Per-base qualities were not stored, and no clone one base away is much larger.

Sample treatment or condition, as interpreted from the label and publication: around 19 received Ad26.COV2.S at low or high dose, single or two shots; a few received placebo; per-sample allocation not given. For vaccine and placebo recipients, the sequenced repertoires came from samples collected on day 63 after the first injection. In Cohort 1b, 25 to 30 adults aged 18-55 years were enrolled at a single site in Boston, USA, between 29 July and 7 August 2020. As a vaccine, Ad26.COV2.S was a replication-incompetent adenovirus type 26 vector that expressed a prefusion-stabilized SARS-CoV-2 spike protein derived from the original Wuhan strain.

The V gene is TRBV12-3 or TRBV12-4 and the J gene is TRBJ2-5, with the D gene too uncertain to name. The clonotype originates from a person between 18 and 59 years old who received the Ad26.COV2.S COVID-19 vaccine or a placebo. Sequenced here: peripheral blood, sampled in a trial of Ad26.COV2.S vaccine versus placebo. The sequenced DNA is TGTGCCAGCAGTTTCTACCCCCAAGAGACCCAGTACTTC. Translated, it gives CASSFYPQETQYF.